This TCR beta chain was captured in a study of T cell responses to AZD1222 COVID-19 vaccine. Study outcomes and limitations: Donors, mostly white British, included more females; clonal diversity was possibly underestimated. Increases in Spike-specific TCR breadth and depth were seen after two AZD1222 doses.

The germline CDR1 and CDR2 sequences are DFQATT and SNEGSKA (reference sequence). The CDR3 consists of 16 residues. V gave up 3 bases and J gave up 0 bases, with 17 bases separating them. Sequenced by immunoSEQ multiplex PCR; TCRdb stores in-frame clones only, minus some. The sample holds about 150,000 clones, approximately 91% seen once. A remark on this clone: Its antigen is unidentified.

The sample consisted of peripheral blood, taken 28 days after the second AZD1222 dose. This receptor was taken from an adult who received the AZD1222 COVID-19 vaccine. The V and J genes are TRBV20-1 and TRBJ1-1; no reliable D call. CDR3 nucleotide sequence: TGCAGTGCTAGTAGTGATCTAAACGAAATGAACACTGAAGCTTTCTTT. It yields the protein CSASSDLNEMNTEAFF.